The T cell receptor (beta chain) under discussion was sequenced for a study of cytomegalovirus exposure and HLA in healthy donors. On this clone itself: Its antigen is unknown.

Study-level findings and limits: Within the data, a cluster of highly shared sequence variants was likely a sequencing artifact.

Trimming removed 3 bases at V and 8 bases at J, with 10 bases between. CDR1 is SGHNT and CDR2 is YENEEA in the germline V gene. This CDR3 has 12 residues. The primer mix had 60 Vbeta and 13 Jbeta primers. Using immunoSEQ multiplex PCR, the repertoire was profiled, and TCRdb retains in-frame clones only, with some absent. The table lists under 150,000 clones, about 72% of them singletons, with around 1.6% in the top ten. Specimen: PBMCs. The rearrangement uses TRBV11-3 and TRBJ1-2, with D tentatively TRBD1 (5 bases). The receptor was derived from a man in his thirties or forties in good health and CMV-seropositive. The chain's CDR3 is CASSFGGAGYTF. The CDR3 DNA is TGTGCCAGCAGCTTTGGCGGGGCCGGCTACACCTTC.